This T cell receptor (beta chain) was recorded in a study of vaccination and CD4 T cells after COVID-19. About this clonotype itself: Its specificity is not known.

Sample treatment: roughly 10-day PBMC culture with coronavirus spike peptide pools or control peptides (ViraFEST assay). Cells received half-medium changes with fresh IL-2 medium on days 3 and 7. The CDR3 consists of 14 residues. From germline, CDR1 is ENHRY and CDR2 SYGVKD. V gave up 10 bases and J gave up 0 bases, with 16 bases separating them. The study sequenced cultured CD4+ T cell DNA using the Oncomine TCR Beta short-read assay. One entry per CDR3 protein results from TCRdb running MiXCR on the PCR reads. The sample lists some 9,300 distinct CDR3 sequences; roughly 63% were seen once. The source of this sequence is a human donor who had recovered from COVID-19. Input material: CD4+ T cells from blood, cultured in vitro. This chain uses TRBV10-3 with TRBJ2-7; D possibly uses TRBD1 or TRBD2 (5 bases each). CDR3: CASRRDPSSYEQYF. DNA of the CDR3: TGTGCCAGCAGACGGGACCCAAGCTCCTACGAGCAGTACTTC.